These 2 T cell receptor beta chains were sequenced from one sample in a study of shared clonotypes between healthy human individuals. Profiled with immunoSEQ multiplex PCR; TCRdb holds only in-frame clones, not every one. The table records a few hundred thousand clones, about 65% of them present only once. Sequenced sample: memory CD4+ T cells sorted from blood. Subset described: CD45RA-negative fraction. These receptors were taken from a man younger than 40 in good health.

V and J are TRBV27 and TRBJ2-1; D unclear. The CDR3 loop spans 14 amino acids. CDR1 is MNHEY and CDR2 is SMNVEV in the germline V gene (reference sequence). V lost 4 bases, J lost 7 bases, and 14 bases lay in between. DNA of the CDR3: TGTGCCAGCAGTTCGACTTGGCGAGATAATGAGCAGTTCTTC. This gives the protein CASSSTWRDNEQFF.

This chain connects TRBV5-8 to TRBJ2-1; the D gene is possibly TRBD2 (6 bases). Trimming removed 4 bases at V and 6 bases at J, with 8 bases between. Germline V gives CDR1 SGHTS, CDR2 YDEGEE. This CDR3 is 12 amino acids long. CDR3 sequence: CASSQRVNEQFF. The CDR3 nucleotides are TGTGCCAGCAGCCAGCGGGTCAATGAGCAGTTCTTC.